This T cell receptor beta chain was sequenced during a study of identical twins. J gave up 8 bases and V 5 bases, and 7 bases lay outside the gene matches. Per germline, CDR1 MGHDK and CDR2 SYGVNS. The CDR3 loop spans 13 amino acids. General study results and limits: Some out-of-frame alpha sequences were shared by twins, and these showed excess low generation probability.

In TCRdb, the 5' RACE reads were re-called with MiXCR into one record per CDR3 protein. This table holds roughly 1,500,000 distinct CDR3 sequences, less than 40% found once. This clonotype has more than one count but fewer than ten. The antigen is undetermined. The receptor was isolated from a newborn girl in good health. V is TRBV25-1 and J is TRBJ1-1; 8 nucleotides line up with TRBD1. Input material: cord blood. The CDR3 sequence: CASSRTGRREAFF. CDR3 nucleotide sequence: TGTGCCAGCAGTCGGACAGGGAGACGGGAAGCTTTCTTT.